Each of the 27 T cell receptor beta chains below was sequenced from the same sample in a study of cytomegalovirus exposure and HLA in healthy donors. The PCR ran on 60 Vbeta and 13 Jbeta primers. The assay was immunoSEQ multiplex PCR, and TCRdb's table has in-frame clones only and misses some. This sample has 65,000 to 85,000 clones, with about nine tenths found just once. Sequenced sample: PBMCs. All receptors derive from a young woman in good health and CMV-seronegative.

The V call is TRBV11-1, the J call TRBJ2-7; 7 positions agree with TRBD2. Germline trimming cut 5 bases from V and 6 bases from J; bases unmatched to any gene: 4. The germline V gene encodes CDR1 SGHAT and CDR2 FQDESV (reference sequence). This CDR3 contains 12 residues. In DNA form, the CDR3 reads TGTGCCAGCAGCGTCCGGGGGGTCGAGCAGTACTTC. It yields the protein CASSVRGVEQYF.

In its sample, this clone was seen once. The chain joins TRBV7-3 to TRBJ2-1; 8 bases are a match to TRBD2. There are 15 residues in the CDR3. The J segment lost 0 bases and the V segment lost 5 bases, leaving 3 bases of the junction unmatched. The germline V gene has CDR1 SGHTA and CDR2 FQGTGA. Written as DNA, the CDR3 is TGTGCCAGCAGCGAAACTAGCGGCTCCTACAATGAGCAGTTCTTC. Translation gives CASSETSGSYNEQFF. Full variable domain (remainder filled in from reference TRBV7-3 and TRBJ2-1): GAGVSQTPSNKVTEKGKYVELRCDPISGHTALYWYRQSLGQGPEFLIYFQGTGAADDSGLPNDRFFAVRPEGSVSTLKIQRTERGDSAVYLCASSETSGSYNEQFFGPGTRLTVL.

The V gene is TRBV25-1, the J gene TRBJ1-4, with 9 bases fitting TRBD1. The V gene end was trimmed by 8 bases and the J gene end by 8 bases; junction bases not matched to a gene: 6. CDR1 MGHDK and CDR2 SYGVNS come from the germline V gene. The CDR3 runs 13 residues. CDR3: CASSGTGREKLFF. The CDR3 DNA reads TGTGCCAGCTCCGGGACAGGGAGGGAAAAACTGTTTTTT.

The rearrangement uses TRBV9 and TRBJ1-3; 7 bases match TRBD1. The germline CDR1 and CDR2 sequences are SGDLS and YYNGEE. V gave up 5 bases and J gave up 1 base; unmatched junction bases: 15. This CDR3 spans 18 amino acids. The CDR3 nucleotides are TGTGCCAGCAGGTACAAACGACAGGGAAGGTTATCTGGAAACACCATATATTTT. Protein product: CASRYKRQGRLSGNTIYF.

V and J are TRBV7-2 and TRBJ2-7; 10 positions match TRBD2. This CDR3 has 13 residues. The V and J ends lost 5 bases and 7 bases, in that order; junction bases with no gene match: 5. Germline lookup yields CDR1 SGHTA and CDR2 FQGNSA. The CDR3 spells CASSQREGREQYF. The CDR3 region has the DNA TGTGCCAGCAGCCAGCGGGAGGGCCGAGAGCAGTACTTC.

This rearrangement joins TRBV5-1 to TRBJ2-7, with 9 bases aligning to TRBD1. There are 14 residues in the CDR3. Germline V gene sequence: CDR1 SGHRS, CDR2 YFSETQ. After removal of 6 bases from V and 6 bases from J, the junction contained 10 bases not matched to a gene. This chain's CDR3 is CASKVGTGSFEQYF. The DNA of the CDR3 is TGCGCCAGCAAAGTAGGGACAGGGAGTTTCGAGCAGTACTTC.

This clone was picked up one time. The rearrangement joins TRBV7-2 to TRBJ2-2; 10 bases align to TRBD2. The V gene end was trimmed by 1 base and the J gene end by 7 bases; junction bases not matched to a gene: 9. Germline V CDR1 and CDR2: SGHTA, FQGNSA. The CDR3 consists of 17 residues. CDR3 loop: CASSLVAAGGRGGELFF. DNA for the CDR3: TGTGCCAGCAGCTTAGTCGCAGCGGGAGGGCGGGGCGGGGAGCTGTTTTTT.

The V and J genes are TRBV7-9 and TRBJ2-7, with 8 nucleotides matching TRBD1. V gave up 1 base and J gave up 0 bases; unmatched junction bases: 2. This CDR3 comprises 15 residues. The germline V gene has CDR1 SEHNR and CDR2 FQNEAQ (reference sequence). CDR3 DNA: TGTGCCAGCAGCTTAGAAGGGACAGGCTCCTACGAGCAGTACTTC. Translated, it gives CASSLEGTGSYEQYF.

This clone was found once. The CDR3 sequence: CASSPPSGVAAFF. DNA for the CDR3: TGTGCCAGCTCACCACCGTCGGGGGTTGCGGCTTTCTTT. The V and J genes are TRBV18 and TRBJ1-1; possible D gene TRBD1, 5 bases. V lost 0 bases to trimming and J lost 11 bases, with 13 bases between them. The CDR3 length is 13 residues. Germline CDR1 is KGHSH and CDR2 is LQKENI.

The chain is built from TRBV6-6 and TRBJ1-2; perhaps TRBD1 as D (6 bases). The germline CDR1 and CDR2 sequences are MNHNY and SVGAGI (reference sequence). There are 16 residues in the CDR3. Trimming pared 0 bases from V and 0 bases from J, leaving 11 bases between. The CDR3: CASSYSWRTANYGYTF. The CDR3, as DNA: TGTGCCAGCAGTTACTCGTGGAGGACAGCTAACTATGGCTACACCTTC.

The genes are TRBV15 and TRBJ1-2; maybe TRBD1 (5 bases). Germline-derived CDR1 and CDR2 are LNHNV and YYDKDF (reference sequence). V was trimmed by 1 base and J by 0 bases, leaving 15 bases between them. CDR3 length: 17 residues. CDR3 bases: TGTGCCACCAGCAGAGGGCCCGCTGGGGCAGCTAACTATGGCTACACCTTC. Translating it yields CATSRGPAGAANYGYTF.

The chain couples TRBV27 to TRBJ1-1; D unclear. The V end lost 4 bases, the J end lost 4 bases, and 13 bases lay between the germline ends. This CDR3 is 14 amino acids long. CDR1 MNHEY and CDR2 SMNVEV come from the germline V gene (reference sequence). CDR3 region: CASSSSVPGTEAFF. In DNA form, the CDR3 reads TGTGCCAGCAGTTCATCGGTTCCGGGCACTGAAGCTTTCTTT.

The rearrangement uses TRBV5-1 and TRBJ1-1; D is perhaps TRBD1 (6 bases). Trimming cost V 3 bases and J 1 base, with 10 bases left between them. Germline V gene lookup returns CDR1 SGHRS and CDR2 YFSETQ. The CDR3 runs 14 residues. CDR3 coding DNA: TGCGCCAGCAGCTCGGGACACCCGAACACTGAAGCTTTCTTT. It encodes CASSSGHPNTEAFF. Filled out from reference TRBV5-1 and TRBJ1-1, the complete variable domain reads KAGVTQTPRYLIKTRGQQVTLSCSPISGHRSVSWYQQTPGQGLQFLFEYFSETQRNKGNFPGRFSGRQFSNSRSEMNVSTLELGDSALYLCASSSGHPNTEAFFGQGTRLTVV.

This clone showed up just a few times. The rearrangement joins TRBV7-9 to TRBJ2-7; D perhaps matches TRBD2 (5 bases). V was clipped by 10 bases and J by 1 base, with 17 bases between them. The germline V gene encodes CDR1 SEHNR and CDR2 FQNEAQ (reference sequence). CDR3 length: 14 residues. The CDR3 spells CATDGVVASYEQYF. Here the CDR3 DNA reads TGTGCCACCGACGGGGTGGTGGCTTCCTACGAGCAGTACTTC.

This clone was seen a handful of times. The V gene is TRBV4-1, the J gene TRBJ1-1; 11 nucleotides match TRBD1. This CDR3 region has 16 residues. Germline loops: CDR1 MGHRA, CDR2 YSYEKL. J was trimmed by 5 bases and V by 1 base; bases with no gene match: 6. CDR3 nucleotides: TGCGCCAGCAGCCAAGTCCTTGGGACAGGGGGAACTGAAGCTTTCTTT. Amino acid sequence: CASSQVLGTGGTEAFF.

V usage is TRBV6-6 and J usage is TRBJ2-5; 8 bases fit TRBD1. Matching the DNA end better, TRBJ2-7 makes the J call doubtful. The V gene's germline CDR1 is MNHNY and CDR2 SVGAGI (reference sequence). The CDR3 contains 13 residues. The CDR3 loop reads CASREGQEYEQYF. The CDR3 coding sequence is TGTGCCAGCAGGGAGGGACAGGAGTACGAGCAGTACTTC.

The chain joins TRBV6-8 to TRBJ2-7; the match to TRBD2 covers 10 bases. CDR3 length equals 15 residues. Germline V gives CDR1 MNHGY, CDR2 SAAAGT. The V segment lost 7 bases and the J segment 3 bases; nucleotides outside the gene matches: 9. DNA of the CDR3: TGTGCCAGCACGTCCGGGACTAGCGAGGTCTACGAGCAGTACTTC. This encodes CASTSGTSEVYEQYF.

The rearrangement uses TRBV18 and TRBJ1-1; D unresolved. This CDR3 spans 13 amino acids. V lost 0 bases, J lost 8 bases, and 10 bases lay in between. The V gene's germline CDR1 is KGHSH and CDR2 LQKENI. CDR3 in DNA: TGTGCCAGCTCACCACCGGCGGCCGCCGAAGCTTTCTTT. Its translation: CASSPPAAAEAFF. The full variable domain, its missing parts supplied by reference TRBV18 and TRBJ1-1, is NAGVMQNPRHLVRRRGQEARLRCSPMKGHSHVYWYRQLPEEGLKFMVYLQKENIIDESGMPKERFSAEFPKEGPSILRIQQVVRGDSAAYFCASSPPAAAEAFFGQGTRLTVV.

The chain couples TRBV2 to TRBJ2-1; the match to TRBD2 covers 8 bases. Trimming cost V 3 bases and J 6 bases; bases outside gene matches: 4. The germline gives CDR1 SNHLY, CDR2 FYNNEI. The CDR3 totals 14 residues. This CDR3 is CASSDRAGANEQFF. The CDR3 nucleotides are TGTGCCAGCAGTGACAGAGCGGGAGCCAATGAGCAGTTCTTC.

The rearrangement joins TRBV29-1 to TRBJ2-1; weak D call: TRBD2 (5 bases). This CDR3 has 14 amino acids. Per the germline V gene, CDR1 is SQVTM and CDR2 is ANQGSEA. V lost 7 bases and J lost 6, with 19 bases in between. CDR3 protein: CSASRERGGNEQFF. CDR3 nucleotide sequence: TGCAGCGCCTCGAGGGAGCGAGGTGGCAATGAGCAGTTCTTC.

The table lists this clone with a count of one. The rearrangement links TRBV5-1 to TRBJ2-3, with D hard to call. V lost 0 bases and J 2 bases, leaving 7 bases between the germline ends. The CDR3 runs to 14 residues. The germline gives CDR1 SGHRS, CDR2 YFSETQ. CDR3 bases: TGCGCCAGCAGCTTGGAATACAACACAGATACGCAGTATTTT. Translated, it gives CASSLEYNTDTQYF. The variable domain in full, with the rest retrieved from reference TRBV5-1 and TRBJ2-3, is KAGVTQTPRYLIKTRGQQVTLSCSPISGHRSVSWYQQTPGQGLQFLFEYFSETQRNKGNFPGRFSGRQFSNSRSEMNVSTLELGDSALYLCASSLEYNTDTQYFGPGTRLTVL.

This rearrangement joins TRBV28 to TRBJ2-2, with 10 bases aligning to TRBD2. With 10 bases clipped from V and 4 bases from J, the junction kept 3 bases outside the gene matches. This CDR3 contains 13 residues. Germline loops: CDR1 MDHEN, CDR2 SYDVKM. This CDR3 reads CATPSGSTGELFF. CDR3 nucleotides: TGTGCCACCCCTAGCGGGAGCACCGGGGAGCTGTTTTTT.

The genes are TRBV5-4 and TRBJ2-2; TRBD2 matches 11 bases. Per germline, CDR1 SGHNT and CDR2 YYREEE (reference sequence). This CDR3 comprises 16 residues. V lost 3 bases to trimming and J lost 5 bases; unmatched junction nucleotides: 6. In DNA, the CDR3 is TGTGCCAGCAGCTCGGGACTAGCGGAGGGTACCGGGGAGCTGTTTTTT. Its protein is CASSSGLAEGTGELFF.

The chain is built from TRBV7-8 and TRBJ2-1, with 8 bases lining up with TRBD2. The germline CDR1 and CDR2 sequences are SGHVS and FQNEAQ. CDR3 size: 17 residues. With V trimmed by 1 base and J by 6 bases, 11 bases remained unmatched. As DNA, the CDR3 is TGTGCCAGCAGCTTAGTCGGAGTCGGGGCGGGAGGCAATGAGCAGTTCTTC. Its protein product is CASSLVGVGAGGNEQFF. The complete variable domain, with remaining parts taken from reference TRBV7-8 and TRBJ2-1, reads GAGVSQSPRYKVAKRGQDVALRCDPISGHVSLFWYQQALGQGPEFLTYFQNEAQLDKSGLPSDRFFAERPEGSVSTLKIQRTQQEDSAVYLCASSLVGVGAGGNEQFFGPGTRLTVL.

The genes are TRBV7-8 and TRBJ2-1; D perhaps matches TRBD2 (5 bases). Germline V gene sequence: CDR1 SGHVS, CDR2 FQNEAQ. The CDR3 loop spans 14 amino acids. V was shortened by 2 bases and J by 10 bases, with 15 bases between the two germline ends. This CDR3 is CASSLTLKKREQFF. CDR3 nucleotides: TGTGCCAGCAGCTTAACCTTAAAAAAGCGGGAGCAGTTCTTC. Based on the CDR3 plus reference TRBV7-8 and TRBJ2-1, the full variable domain is GAGVSQSPRYKVAKRGQDVALRCDPISGHVSLFWYQQALGQGPEFLTYFQNEAQLDKSGLPSDRFFAERPEGSVSTLKIQRTQQEDSAVYLCASSLTLKKREQFFGPGTRLTVL.

The J gene is TRBJ2-5, the V gene TRBV19; 8 nucleotides match TRBD1. TRBJ2-7 explains the end of the DNA better; the J call may be wrong. This CDR3 contains 11 residues. Germline values: CDR1 LNHDA, CDR2 SQIVND (reference sequence). CDR3 sequence (DNA): TGTGCCTGCCGACAGGGGAACGAGCAGTACTTC. Translating it yields CACRQGNEQYF.

V gene TRBV25-1 combines with J gene TRBJ1-1; D gene unclear. Germline V gene data show CDR1 as MGHDK and CDR2 as SYGVNS. V shed 3 bases and J shed 1 base, with 6 bases lying between them. This CDR3 is 13 amino acids long. CDR3 protein: CASSDDWNTEAFF. DNA for the CDR3: TGTGCCAGCAGTGACGACTGGAACACTGAAGCTTTCTTT.